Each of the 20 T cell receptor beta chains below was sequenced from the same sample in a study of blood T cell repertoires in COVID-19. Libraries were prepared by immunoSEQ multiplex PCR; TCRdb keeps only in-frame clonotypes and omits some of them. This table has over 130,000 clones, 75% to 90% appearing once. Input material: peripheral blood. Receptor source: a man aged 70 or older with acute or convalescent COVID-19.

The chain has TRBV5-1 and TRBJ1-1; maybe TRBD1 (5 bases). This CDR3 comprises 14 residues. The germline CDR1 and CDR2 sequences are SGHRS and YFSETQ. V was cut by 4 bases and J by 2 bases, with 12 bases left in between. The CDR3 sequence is CASSNQGGNTEAFF. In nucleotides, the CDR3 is TGCGCCAGCAGCAATCAGGGAGGTAACACTGAAGCTTTCTTT.

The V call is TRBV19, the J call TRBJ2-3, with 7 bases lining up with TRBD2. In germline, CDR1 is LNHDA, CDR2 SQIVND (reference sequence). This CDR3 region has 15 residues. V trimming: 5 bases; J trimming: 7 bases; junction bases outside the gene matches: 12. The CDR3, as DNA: TGTGCCAGTAGTCCGTGGCACTTAGCGGGTTATACGCAGTATTTT. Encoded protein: CASSPWHLAGYTQYF.

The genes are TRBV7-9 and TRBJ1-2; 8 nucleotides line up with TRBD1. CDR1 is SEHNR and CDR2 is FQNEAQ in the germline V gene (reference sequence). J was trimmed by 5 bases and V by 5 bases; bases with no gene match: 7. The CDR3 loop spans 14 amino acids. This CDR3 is CASSPRTGTYGYTF. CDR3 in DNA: TGTGCCAGCAGCCCGAGGACAGGGACGTATGGCTACACCTTC.

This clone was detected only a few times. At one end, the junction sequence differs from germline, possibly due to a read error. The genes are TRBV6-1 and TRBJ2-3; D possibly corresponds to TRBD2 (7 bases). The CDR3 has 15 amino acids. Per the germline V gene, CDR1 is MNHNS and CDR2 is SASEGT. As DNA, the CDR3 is TGTGCCAGCAGGGAAGGGGGGGGCGGCACAGATACGCAGTATTTT. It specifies CASREGGGGTDTQYF.

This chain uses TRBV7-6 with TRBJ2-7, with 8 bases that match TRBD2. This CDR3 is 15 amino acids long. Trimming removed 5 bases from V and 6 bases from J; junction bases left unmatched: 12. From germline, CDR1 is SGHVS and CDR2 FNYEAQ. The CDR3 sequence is CASSLAGGPASEQYF. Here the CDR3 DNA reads TGTGCCAGCAGCCTTGCGGGGGGCCCCGCTTCCGAGCAGTACTTC.

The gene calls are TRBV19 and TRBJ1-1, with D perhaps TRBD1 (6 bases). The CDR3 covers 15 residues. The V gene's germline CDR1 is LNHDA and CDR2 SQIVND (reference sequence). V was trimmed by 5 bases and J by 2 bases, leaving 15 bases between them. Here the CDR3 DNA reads TGTGCCAGTAGTCCGCGGACAGTTACCAACACTGAAGCTTTCTTT. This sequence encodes CASSPRTVTNTEAFF.

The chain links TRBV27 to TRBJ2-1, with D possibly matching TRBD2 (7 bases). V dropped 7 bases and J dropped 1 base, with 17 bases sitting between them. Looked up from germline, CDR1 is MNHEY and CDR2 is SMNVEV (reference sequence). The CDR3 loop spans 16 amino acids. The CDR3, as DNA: TGTGCCAGCACTTTGGGCGCGGGGGCGTCCTACAATGAGCAGTTCTTC. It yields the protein CASTLGAGASYNEQFF.

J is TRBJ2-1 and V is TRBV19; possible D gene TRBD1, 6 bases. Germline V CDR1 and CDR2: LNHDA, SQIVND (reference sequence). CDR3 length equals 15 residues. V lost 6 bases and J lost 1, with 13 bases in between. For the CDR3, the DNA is TGTGCCAGTAGAGGACAGCGGAATTCCTACAATGAGCAGTTCTTC. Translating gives CASRGQRNSYNEQFF.

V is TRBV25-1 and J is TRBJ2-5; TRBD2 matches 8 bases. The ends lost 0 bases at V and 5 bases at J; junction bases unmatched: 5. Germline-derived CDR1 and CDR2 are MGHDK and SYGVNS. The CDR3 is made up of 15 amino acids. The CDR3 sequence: CASSEYRGGRETQYF. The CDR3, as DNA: TGTGCCAGCAGTGAATATCGGGGGGGCAGGGAGACCCAGTACTTC.

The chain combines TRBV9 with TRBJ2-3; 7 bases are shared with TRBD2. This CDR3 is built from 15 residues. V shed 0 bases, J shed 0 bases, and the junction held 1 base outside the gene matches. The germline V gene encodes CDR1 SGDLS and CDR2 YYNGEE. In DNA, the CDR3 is TGTGCCAGCAGCGTAGGACTAGCTAGCACAGATACGCAGTATTTT. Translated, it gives CASSVGLASTDTQYF.

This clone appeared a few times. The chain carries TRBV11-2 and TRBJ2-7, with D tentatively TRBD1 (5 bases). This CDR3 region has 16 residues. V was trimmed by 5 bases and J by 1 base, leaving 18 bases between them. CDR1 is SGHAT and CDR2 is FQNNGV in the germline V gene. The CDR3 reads CASSPAWGRRSYEQYF. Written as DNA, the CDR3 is TGTGCCAGCAGCCCCGCCTGGGGCCGACGTTCCTACGAGCAGTACTTC.

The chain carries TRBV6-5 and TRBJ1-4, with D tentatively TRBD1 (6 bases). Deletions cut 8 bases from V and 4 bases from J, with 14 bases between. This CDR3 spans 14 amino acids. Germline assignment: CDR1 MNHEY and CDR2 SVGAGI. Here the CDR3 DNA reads TGTGCCAGCCGGCGGCGACAGGATAATGAAAAACTGTTTTTT. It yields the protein CASRRRQDNEKLFF.

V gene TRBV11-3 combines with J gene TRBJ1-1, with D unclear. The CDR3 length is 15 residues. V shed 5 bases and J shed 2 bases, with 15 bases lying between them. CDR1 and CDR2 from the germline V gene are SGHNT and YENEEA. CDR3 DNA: TGTGCCAGCAGCGTCCCACAGAAATTAAACACTGAAGCTTTCTTT. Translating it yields CASSVPQKLNTEAFF.

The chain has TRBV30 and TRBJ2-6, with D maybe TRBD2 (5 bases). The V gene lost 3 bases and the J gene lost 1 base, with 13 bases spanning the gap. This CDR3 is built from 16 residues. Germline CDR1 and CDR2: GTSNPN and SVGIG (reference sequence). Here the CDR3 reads CAWSRGLESGANVLTF. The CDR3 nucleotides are TGTGCCTGGAGCCGGGGTTTGGAGTCTGGGGCCAACGTCCTGACTTTC. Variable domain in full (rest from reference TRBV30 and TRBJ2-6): SQTIHQWPATLVQPVGSPLSLECTVEGTSNPNLYWYRQAAGRGLQLLFYSVGIGQISSEVPQNLSASRPQDRQFILSSKKLLLSDSGFYLCAWSRGLESGANVLTFGAGSRLTVL.

In DNA form, the CDR3 reads TGTGCCAGTGAGAGCAGGGAACTCACAGATACGCAGTATTTT. Its protein product is CASESRELTDTQYF. The V gene is TRBV19, the J gene TRBJ2-3; tentative D call: TRBD1 (5 bases). The germline gives CDR1 LNHDA, CDR2 SQIVND (reference sequence). CDR3 length: 14 amino acids. V was clipped by 8 bases and J by 2 bases, with 14 bases between them.

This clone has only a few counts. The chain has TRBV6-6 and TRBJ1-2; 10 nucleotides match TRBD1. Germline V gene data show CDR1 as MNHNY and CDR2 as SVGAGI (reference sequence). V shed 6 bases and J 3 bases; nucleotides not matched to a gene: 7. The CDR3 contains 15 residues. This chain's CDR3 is CASRATGGNDYGYTF. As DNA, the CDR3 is TGTGCCAGCAGGGCGACAGGGGGCAACGACTATGGCTACACCTTC.

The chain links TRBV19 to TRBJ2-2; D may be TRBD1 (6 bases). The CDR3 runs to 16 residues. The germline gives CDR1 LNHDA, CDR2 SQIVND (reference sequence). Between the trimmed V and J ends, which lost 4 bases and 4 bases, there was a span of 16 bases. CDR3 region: CASSKLRGQSTGELFF. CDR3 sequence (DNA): TGTGCCAGTAGTAAATTGAGGGGACAAAGCACCGGGGAGCTGTTTTTT.

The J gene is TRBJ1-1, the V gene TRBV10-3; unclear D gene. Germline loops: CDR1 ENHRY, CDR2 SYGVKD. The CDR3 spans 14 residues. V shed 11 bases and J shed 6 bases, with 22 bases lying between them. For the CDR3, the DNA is TGTGCCTCCGCTGACGGGGAAATTACGGCTGAAGCTTTCTTT. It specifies CASADGEITAEAFF.

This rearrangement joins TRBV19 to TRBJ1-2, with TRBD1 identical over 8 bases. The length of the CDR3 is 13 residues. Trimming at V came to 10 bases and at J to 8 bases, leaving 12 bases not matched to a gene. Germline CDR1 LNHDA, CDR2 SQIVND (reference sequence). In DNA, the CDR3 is TGTGCCACCAGTAGTAGGACAGGGCTGGGCTACACCTTC. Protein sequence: CATSSRTGLGYTF.

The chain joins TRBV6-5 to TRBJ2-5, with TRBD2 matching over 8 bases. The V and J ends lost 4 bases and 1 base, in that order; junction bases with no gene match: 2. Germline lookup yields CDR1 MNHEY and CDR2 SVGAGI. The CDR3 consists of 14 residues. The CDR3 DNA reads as TGTGCCAGCAGTTCCGGGGGGGCCCAAGAGACCCAGTACTTC. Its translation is CASSSGGAQETQYF.